This TCR beta chain was identified during a study of blood T cell repertoires in COVID-19 (dated by TCRdb to 2019 to 2021). Concerning the study at large: The collaborator samples originated in the United States, Italy and Spain and spanned the acute and convalescent phases of COVID-19. The prospective study material was composed of cDNA or gDNA derived from T cells, B-cell-depleted T cells, or PBMCs. Deeply sampled blood TCRbeta repertoires from subjects exposed to, actively infected with, or recovered from COVID-19 were included in the dataset. The repertoires were made available in a free public database intended to serve as a resource for research on the immune response to SARS-CoV-2. Samples were obtained from the ongoing ImmuneRACE study (first 160 participants) and from 1,254 subjects provided by 6 global collaborators. A de-identified subject ID, COVID-19 status, age in years and sex were almost always included in the sample metadata. Where available, HLA class I and class II types were obtained from metadata supplied by the sample provider rather than from assay-based typing.

The junction shows trimming of 4 bases on V and 4 bases on J, plus 13 bases between the germline ends. The germline V gene provides CDR1 MDHEN and CDR2 SYDVKM. The CDR3 has 14 amino acids, counting the end cysteine and phenylalanine. Just CDR3 DNA is preserved here, 42 bases in frame from base 1. Each collaborating institution followed its own protocols to collect whole blood in K2EDTA tubes. For TCRbeta analysis, collaborator samples were shipped as frozen whole blood, as isolated PBMCs, or as DNA extracted from either sample type. The research as a whole found: The amount of clinical and demographic metadata varied by source and participant and was provided uncurated.

TCRbeta CDR3 regions were amplified from genomic DNA by means of the immunoSEQ Assay, a bias-controlled multiplex PCR. The study's processing was this. Within the assay, amplification of reference gene primers was used to estimate how many nucleated cells each sample contained. To quantify the absolute abundance of each unique TCRbeta CDR3 rearrangement, sequence reads were collapsed and filtered. For each sample, productive Simpson clonality was calculated as the square root of Simpson's diversity index across productive rearrangements. In TCRdb, the immuneACCESS table is reduced to in-frame sequences with V and J assigned. These tables do not hold every clone; where another copy was compared, an unresolved V gene accounts for under half, and the others remain unexplained. V and J calls plus clone size are reproduced from that table; the DNA served to infer D and trimming. The sample yields 150,000 to 200,000 clones; roughly nine tenths were counted once. Of the sample, around 2.3% falls within the top ten clones.

For this clone: This receptor's antigen is unknown. Base qualities are missing; no much larger clone stands one base away.

Source material: peripheral blood. The rearrangement combines TRBV28 with TRBJ1-2, with a tentative D gene TRBD1 over 6 matching bases. The TCR sequence derives from a man between 65 and 85 years old with active or convalescent COVID-19. The bases read TGTGCCAGCAGTTCGAGACAGGATGTCTATGGCTACACCTTC. Translated, this is CASSSRQDVYGYTF.